This TCR beta chain is drawn from a study of identical twins. Per the germline V gene, CDR1 is SGHRS and CDR2 is YFSETQ. The CDR3 length is 16 residues. V was cut by 1 base and J by 7 bases, with 21 bases left in between. One entry per CDR3 protein, called by TCRdb with MiXCR from the 5' RACE reads. This sample has 1.5 million or so distinct CDR3 sequences, with less than 35% found just once. This receptor was identified in a newborn girl in good health. Specimen: cord blood. The chain is built from TRBV5-1 and TRBJ2-7, with TRBD1 as a possible D gene (8 bases). The CDR3 sequence is CASSLRQGRGDNEQYF. CDR3 in DNA: TGCGCCAGCAGCTTGCGACAGGGGAGGGGTGACAATGAGCAGTACTTC.